These 17 T cell receptor beta chains came from one sample sequenced in a study of blood T cell repertoires in COVID-19. Using immunoSEQ multiplex PCR, the repertoire was profiled, and TCRdb retains in-frame clones only, with some absent. The sample shows approximately 360,000 clones, 90% of them seen only once. The specimen was peripheral blood. The receptor source for this set is a young man with active or convalescent COVID-19.

The CDR3 DNA reads as TGTGCCAGCAGCAACCTAGAAGGCGGGAGGGCCGGGTTTACCTACGAGCAGTACTTC. Translating it yields CASSNLEGGRAGFTYEQYF. This chain uses TRBV11-2 with TRBJ2-7; 9 bases align to TRBD2. The CDR3 totals 19 residues. Trimming at V came to 5 bases and at J to 2 bases, leaving 19 bases not matched to a gene. Germline CDR1 is SGHAT and CDR2 is FQNNGV.

This chain joins TRBV6-5 and TRBJ2-3; no clear D gene. There are 15 residues in the CDR3. Trimming removed 6 bases from V and 2 bases from J, with 15 bases in between. The germline V gene encodes CDR1 MNHEY and CDR2 SVGAGI. The CDR3 DNA is TGTGCCAGCAGGGTGAGGCCTGTTAACACAGATACGCAGTATTTT. It yields the protein CASRVRPVNTDTQYF.

The chain has TRBV7-2 and TRBJ1-3; 10 bases align to TRBD1. V lost 5 bases, J lost 7 bases, and 14 bases stayed unmatched. CDR1 is SGHTA and CDR2 is FQGNSA in the germline V gene. The CDR3 spans 17 residues. CDR3 nucleotide sequence: TGTGCCAGCAGCACAGTCTCGACAGGGGGCGCCTCCAACACCATATATTTT. This translates into CASSTVSTGGASNTIYF.

This chain links TRBV3-1 (or the pseudogene TRBV3-2) with TRBJ2-7; no reliable D call. The V end was cut by 1 base, the J end by 6 bases, with 7 bases between. Germline V gene lookup returns CDR1 LGHDT and CDR2 YNNKEL (reference sequence). The CDR3 has 12 amino acids. For the CDR3, the DNA is TGTGCCAGCAGCCAAGTTGATAGCGAGCAGTACTTC. It encodes CASSQVDSEQYF.

The V and J genes are TRBV3-1 (or the pseudogene TRBV3-2) and TRBJ1-1; TRBD1 matches 7 bases. The germline V gene encodes CDR1 LGHDT and CDR2 YNNKEL (reference sequence). The CDR3 is 13 amino acids. J gave up 11 bases and V 4 bases, and 10 bases lay outside the gene matches. CDR3 nucleotide sequence: TGTGCCAGCAGCCCTGCCAGACAGGGAGAGGCTTTCTTT. This encodes CASSPARQGEAFF.

The chain is built from TRBV9 and TRBJ2-7, with TRBD2 identical over 11 bases. The CDR3 is made up of 15 amino acids. V trimming: 4 bases; J trimming: 1 base; junction bases outside the gene matches: 4. From germline, CDR1 is SGDLS and CDR2 YYNGEE. The CDR3 reads CASSLGTSGSYEQYF. Here the CDR3 DNA reads TGTGCCAGCAGCCTCGGGACTAGCGGATCCTACGAGCAGTACTTC.

The chain uses TRBV29-1 and TRBJ1-3; D ambiguous. V shed 3 bases and J shed 0 bases, with 9 bases lying between them. From germline, CDR1 is SQVTM and CDR2 ANQGSEA. The CDR3 runs 14 residues. CDR3 nucleotides: TGCAGCGTTGAGCTGGAGGCCTCTGGAAACACCATATATTTT. Protein product: CSVELEASGNTIYF. Full variable domain (outside the CDR3, taken from reference TRBV29-1 and TRBJ1-3): SAVISQKPSRDICQRGTSLTIQCQVDSQVTMMFWYRQQPGQSLTLIATANQGSEATYESGFVIDKFPISRPNLTFSTLTVSNMSPEDSSIYLCSVELEASGNTIYFGEGSWLTVV.

This rearrangement joins TRBV5-1 to TRBJ2-1, with 7 bases matching TRBD1. V gave up 4 bases and J gave up 6 bases; unmatched junction bases: 4. CDR1 SGHRS and CDR2 YFSETQ come from the germline V gene. The CDR3 extends over 13 amino acids. The CDR3 region is CASSRTGPNEQFF. The CDR3 coding sequence is TGCGCCAGCAGCAGGACAGGACCCAATGAGCAGTTCTTC.

The chain employs TRBV4-3 and TRBJ1-1; D is perhaps TRBD1 (5 bases). This CDR3 is built from 14 residues. Germline V gene data show CDR1 as LGHNA and CDR2 as YSLEER. Trimming removed 0 bases from V and 4 bases from J, with 9 bases in between. The CDR3 protein is CASSQDWGGTEAFF. CDR3 coding DNA: TGCGCCAGCAGCCAAGATTGGGGGGGCACTGAAGCTTTCTTT.

The chain is built from TRBV5-1 and TRBJ2-1; 13 bases fit TRBD2. CDR1 is SGHRS and CDR2 is YFSETQ in the germline V gene. V shed 3 bases and J 7 bases; nucleotides not matched to a gene: 7. The CDR3 runs 16 residues. Here the CDR3 DNA reads TGCGCCAGCAGCTGGGAACTAGCGGGAGGGGGGAATGAGCAGTTCTTC. Its translation: CASSWELAGGGNEQFF.

The gene calls are TRBV7-9 and TRBJ2-7; D is unclear. This CDR3 contains 13 residues. Per the germline V gene, CDR1 is SEHNR and CDR2 is FQNEAQ (reference sequence). V was clipped by 3 bases and J by 1 base, with 7 bases between them. The CDR3, as DNA: TGTGCCAGCAGCTTGATGCAGTCCTACGAGCAGTACTTC. This codes for CASSLMQSYEQYF.

The chain couples TRBV2 to TRBJ1-2, with 8 bases that match TRBD1. CDR1 is SNHLY and CDR2 is FYNNEI in the germline V gene. The CDR3 spans 16 residues. Losses at the gene ends were 0 bases for V and 5 bases for J; bases not matched to a gene: 8. The CDR3 sequence: CASSEALSRGPYGYTF. The CDR3 coding sequence is TGTGCCAGCAGTGAAGCTCTCTCCAGGGGGCCTTATGGCTACACCTTC.

The chain combines TRBV7-6 with TRBJ1-3; no clear D gene. This CDR3 comprises 17 residues. Trimming stripped 1 base from V and 0 bases from J, with 13 bases between. The V gene's germline CDR1 is SGHVS and CDR2 FNYEAQ. DNA of the CDR3: TGTGCCAGCAGCTTAGATGACCTCAGGTTCTCTGGAAACACCATATATTTT. It specifies CASSLDDLRFSGNTIYF.

This clone was recorded once. The identical CDR3 is also encoded by other nucleotide sequences in the sample. V gene TRBV12-3 or TRBV12-4 combines with J gene TRBJ1-5; no clear D gene. V lost 5 bases, J lost 1 base, and 6 bases lay in between. This CDR3 comprises 13 residues. CDR3 DNA: TGTGCCAGCAGTCCGGGGAGCAATCAGCCCCAGCATTTT. Amino acid sequence: CASSPGSNQPQHF.

This clone was observed a few times. The rearrangement uses TRBV12-3 or TRBV12-4 and TRBJ1-4; no definite D call. The CDR3 has 13 amino acids. The germline V and J ends were trimmed by 3 bases and 5 bases, with 7 bases remaining between them. In DNA, the CDR3 is TGTGCCAGCAGTTTTCAGGTCAATGAAAAACTGTTTTTT. Protein product: CASSFQVNEKLFF.

The CDR3 sequence: CASGTGSNSGNTIYF. CDR3 nucleotides: TGTGCCAGCGGGACAGGATCGAACTCTGGAAACACCATATATTTT. The chain has TRBV28 and TRBJ1-3; 8 bases are shared with TRBD1. The CDR3 runs 15 residues. V shed 8 bases, J shed 0 bases, and the junction held 6 bases outside the gene matches. CDR1 and CDR2 from the germline V gene are MDHEN and SYDVKM.

The chain recombines TRBV6-5 with TRBJ1-6, with no clear D. Trimming took off 1 base at V and 0 bases at J, with 7 bases between the two ends. The CDR3 covers 16 residues. Per germline, CDR1 MNHEY and CDR2 SVGAGI. DNA of the CDR3: TGTGCCAGCAGTTACTTTCCTAGCTCCTATAATTCACCCCTCCACTTT. Protein product: CASSYFPSSYNSPLHF.